Listed below are T cell receptor beta chains from one sample, sequenced in a study of cytomegalovirus exposure and HLA in healthy donors. Sequenced by immunoSEQ multiplex PCR; TCRdb stores in-frame clones only, minus some. The sample shows approximately 120,000 clones, 80% to 85% of them seen only once. The specimen sequenced was PBMCs. These TCRs come from a woman aged 30 to 39 in good health and CMV-seronegative. The CDR3 runs from the conserved cysteine through the conserved F or W. Fields, in order: clone size, D gene, V gene, J gene, CDR3 protein, CDR3 DNA. D genes are given only for firm matches. Size is stated for part of the rows, as once, few or many counts, or as a class when the clone is expanded.

clone size: NA
D gene: TRBD1
V gene: TRBV10-2
J gene: TRBJ2-7
CDR3 protein: CASSEWDRGGEQYF
CDR3 DNA: TGCGCCAGCAGTGAGTGGGACAGGGGGGGCGAGCAGTACTTC

clone size: few
D gene: NA
V gene: TRBV7-6
J gene: TRBJ1-2
CDR3 protein: CASSSKKTGHYGYTF
CDR3 DNA: TGTGCCAGCAGCTCCAAGAAGACAGGCCACTATGGCTACACCTTC

clone size: few
D gene: NA
V gene: TRBV19
J gene: TRBJ2-7
CDR3 protein: CASSPLTPDRPYEQYF
CDR3 DNA: TGTGCCAGTAGTCCACTCACCCCGGACAGACCCTACGAGCAGTACTTC

clone size: NA
D gene: NA
V gene: TRBV18
J gene: TRBJ2-7
CDR3 protein: CASSPYTGGGEQYF
CDR3 DNA: TGTGCCAGCTCACCGTATACAGGGGGGGGAGAGCAGTACTTC

clone size: few
D gene: TRBD2
V gene: TRBV7-3
J gene: TRBJ2-3
CDR3 protein: CASSLIGTSGADTQYF
CDR3 DNA: TGTGCCAGCAGCTTAATCGGGACTAGCGGGGCCGATACGCAGTATTTT

clone size: NA
D gene: TRBD1
V gene: TRBV27
J gene: TRBJ2-1
CDR3 protein: CASQRGQGPGDEQFF
CDR3 DNA: TGTGCCAGCCAGCGTGGACAGGGTCCCGGAGATGAGCAGTTCTTC

clone size: NA
D gene: TRBD2
V gene: TRBV12-5
J gene: TRBJ2-7
CDR3 protein: CASGLSAGAYEQYF
CDR3 DNA: TGTGCTAGTGGTTTATCTGCGGGAGCATACGAGCAGTACTTC

clone size: NA
D gene: NA
V gene: TRBV5-6
J gene: TRBJ1-3
CDR3 protein: CASSFGANSGNTIYF
CDR3 DNA: TGTGCCAGCAGCTTTGGGGCTAACTCTGGAAACACCATATATTTT

clone size: NA
D gene: TRBD2
V gene: TRBV4-2
J gene: TRBJ2-2
CDR3 protein: CASSQDHLAGGTDGGTGELFF
CDR3 DNA: TGTGCCAGCAGCCAAGATCACCTAGCGGGAGGGACTGATGGCGGCACCGGGGAGCTGTTTTTT

clone size: few
D gene: NA
V gene: TRBV5-4
J gene: TRBJ2-7
CDR3 protein: CASSLGPVLYEQYF
CDR3 DNA: TGTGCCAGCAGCTTGGGGCCAGTCCTCTACGAGCAGTACTTC

clone size: NA
D gene: TRBD2
V gene: TRBV6-4
J gene: TRBJ2-3
CDR3 protein: CASSVLAGDTDTQYF
CDR3 DNA: TGTGCCAGCAGTGTCCTAGCGGGAGATACAGATACGCAGTATTTT

clone size: NA
D gene: TRBD2
V gene: TRBV6-5
J gene: TRBJ2-3
CDR3 protein: CASSYRRGVSTDTQYF
CDR3 DNA: TGTGCCAGCAGTTACCGACGGGGGGTTTCCACAGATACGCAGTATTTT

clone size: NA
D gene: TRBD2
V gene: TRBV19
J gene: TRBJ2-1
CDR3 protein: CASSITSGIYNEQFF
CDR3 DNA: TGTGCCAGTAGTATTACTAGCGGGATTTACAATGAGCAGTTCTTC

clone size: few
D gene: NA
V gene: TRBV11-2
J gene: TRBJ2-7
CDR3 protein: CASTPGGYEQYF
CDR3 DNA: TGTGCCAGCACCCCAGGGGGGTACGAGCAGTACTTC

clone size: NA
D gene: TRBD2
V gene: TRBV7-2
J gene: TRBJ2-1
CDR3 protein: CASSFGGGGYNEQFF
CDR3 DNA: TGTGCCAGCAGCTTCGGCGGGGGGGGCTACAATGAGCAGTTCTTC

clone size: NA
D gene: NA
V gene: TRBV6-5
J gene: TRBJ1-3
CDR3 protein: CASSYSTQSSGNTIYF
CDR3 DNA: TGTGCCAGCAGTTACTCCACACAGAGCTCTGGAAACACCATATATTTT

clone size: few
D gene: NA
V gene: TRBV12-5
J gene: TRBJ2-7
CDR3 protein: CASGLQEDYEQYF
CDR3 DNA: TGTGCTAGTGGTTTGCAGGAAGACTACGAGCAGTACTTC

clone size: NA
D gene: TRBD2
V gene: TRBV4-1
J gene: TRBJ2-3
CDR3 protein: CASSQALRLAGPGTDTQYF
CDR3 DNA: TGCGCCAGCAGCCAAGCTCTCAGGCTAGCGGGCCCCGGCACAGATACGCAGTATTTT

clone size: NA
D gene: TRBD1
V gene: TRBV13
J gene: TRBJ1-2
CDR3 protein: CASSSRDSYGYTF
CDR3 DNA: TGTGCCAGCAGCTCACGGGACAGCTATGGCTACACCTTC

clone size: NA
D gene: NA
V gene: TRBV2
J gene: TRBJ2-5
CDR3 protein: CASSYTETQYF
CDR3 DNA: TGTGCCAGCAGCTATACGGAGACCCAGTACTTC

clone size: NA
D gene: TRBD2
V gene: TRBV5-5
J gene: TRBJ2-7
CDR3 protein: CASSPVSGDGYEQYF
CDR3 DNA: TGTGCCAGCAGCCCCGTGAGCGGGGACGGGTACGAGCAGTACTTC

clone size: NA
D gene: TRBD1
V gene: TRBV4-1
J gene: TRBJ2-1
CDR3 protein: CASSSGTGGYNEQFF
CDR3 DNA: TGCGCCAGCAGTTCCGGGACAGGAGGTTACAATGAGCAGTTCTTC

clone size: NA
D gene: NA
V gene: TRBV19
J gene: TRBJ2-5
CDR3 protein: CASTNREKETQYF
CDR3 DNA: TGTGCCAGTACTAACAGGGAGAAAGAGACCCAGTACTTC

clone size: NA
D gene: TRBD1
V gene: TRBV2
J gene: TRBJ2-2
CDR3 protein: CASSENRGQNTGELFF
CDR3 DNA: TGTGCCAGCAGTGAGAACAGGGGGCAGAACACCGGGGAGCTGTTTTTT

clone size: NA
D gene: TRBD1
V gene: TRBV30
J gene: TRBJ1-2
CDR3 protein: CAWREGDRGGYTF
CDR3 DNA: TGTGCCTGGAGAGAAGGGGACAGGGGTGGCTACACCTTC

clone size: NA
D gene: TRBD2
V gene: TRBV14
J gene: TRBJ2-3
CDR3 protein: CASSPRAGTRRADTQYF
CDR3 DNA: TGTGCCAGCAGCCCTCGGGCCGGGACTAGAAGAGCAGATACGCAGTATTTT

clone size: few
D gene: NA
V gene: TRBV2
J gene: TRBJ1-1
CDR3 protein: CASTHLQGLPGEAFF
CDR3 DNA: TGTGCCAGCACACACTTACAGGGTTTACCTGGGGAAGCTTTCTTT

clone size: NA
D gene: NA
V gene: TRBV5-1
J gene: TRBJ2-1
CDR3 protein: CASVAVPSYNEQFF
CDR3 DNA: TGCGCCAGTGTAGCGGTTCCCTCCTACAATGAGCAGTTCTTC

clone size: NA
D gene: TRBD2
V gene: TRBV7-2
J gene: TRBJ2-3
CDR3 protein: CASSLYRGTSSTDTQYF
CDR3 DNA: TGTGCCAGCAGCTTATACCGGGGGACTAGTTCCACAGATACGCAGTATTTT

clone size: NA
D gene: TRBD2
V gene: TRBV4-1
J gene: TRBJ2-2
CDR3 protein: CASSQNRDYSSGELFF
CDR3 DNA: TGCGCCAGCAGCCAAAACCGGGACTATTCGTCCGGGGAGCTGTTTTTT

clone size: NA
D gene: TRBD1
V gene: TRBV30
J gene: TRBJ1-5
CDR3 protein: CAWKTGGCNQPQHF
CDR3 DNA: TGTGCCTGGAAGACAGGGGGTTGCAATCAGCCCCAGCATTTT